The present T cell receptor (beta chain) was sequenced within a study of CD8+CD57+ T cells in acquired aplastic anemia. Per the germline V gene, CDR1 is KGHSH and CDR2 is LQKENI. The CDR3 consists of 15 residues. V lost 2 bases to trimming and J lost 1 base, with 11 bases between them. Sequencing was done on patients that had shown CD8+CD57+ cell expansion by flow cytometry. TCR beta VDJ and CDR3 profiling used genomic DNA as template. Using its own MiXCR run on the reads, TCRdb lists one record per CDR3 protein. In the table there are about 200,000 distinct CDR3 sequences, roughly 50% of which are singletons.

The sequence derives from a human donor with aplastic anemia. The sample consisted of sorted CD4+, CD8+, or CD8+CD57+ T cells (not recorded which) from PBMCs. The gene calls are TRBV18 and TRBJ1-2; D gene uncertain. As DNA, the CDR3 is TGTGCCAGCTCACCAGGAGGAGGGAATAACTATGGCTACACCTTC. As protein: CASSPGGGNNYGYTF.